The 2 T cell receptor beta chains reported below all come from one sample, sequenced in a study of cytomegalovirus exposure and HLA in healthy donors. PCR used 60 Vbeta primers and 13 Jbeta primers. Profiling relied on immunoSEQ multiplex PCR, and the TCRdb table lists in-frame clones only, not all of them. The sample has 120,000 or so clones; 60% to 85% are singletons. Sequencing was performed on PBMCs. Receptors originate from a woman aged 40 to 49 in good health and CMV-seronegative.

The rearrangement joins TRBV2 to TRBJ2-3, with a tentative D call TRBD1 (6 bases). CDR1 is SNHLY and CDR2 is FYNNEI in the germline V gene. CDR3 length equals 13 residues. The ends were cut back, 11 bases at V and 2 bases at J, with 14 bases in the middle. CDR3 residues: CALPGQTTDTQYF. CDR3 sequence (DNA): TGTGCCTTACCGGGACAAACCACAGATACGCAGTATTTT. Based on the CDR3 plus reference TRBV2 and TRBJ2-3, the full variable domain is EPEVTQTPSHQVTQMGQEVILRCVPISNHLYFYWYRQILGQKVEFLVSFYNNEISEKSEIFDDQFSVERPDGSNFTLKIRSTKLEDSAMYFCALPGQTTDTQYFGPGTRLTVL.

The chain couples TRBV10-1 to TRBJ1-1; D is ambiguous. The ends were cut back, 10 bases at V and 1 base at J, with 13 bases in the middle. The CDR3 sequence is 13 residues long. CDR1 and CDR2 (germline): WNHNN, SYGVQD (reference sequence). The CDR3 is CATRFGPNTEAFF. DNA of the CDR3: TGCGCCACCAGATTCGGTCCGAACACTGAAGCTTTCTTT.